This T cell receptor (beta chain) was retrieved from a study of CD8+ T cells in alopecia areata. Study results and limitations: Against the mouse data, patients shared TCRs less clearly, possibly for HLA reasons. Persistence during tofacitinib was seen for many expanded lesional clones in scalp and blood.

Points on this clone: Its matching antigen is unknown.

The ends were cut back, 2 bases at V and 8 bases at J, with 7 bases in the middle. Germline CDR1 SNHLY, CDR2 FYNNEI. This CDR3 is 13 amino acids long. RNA was extracted and reverse transcribed into cDNA as the sequencing template. Assay used: immunoSEQ multiplex PCR; TCRdb lists only in-frame clones, some missing. The sample shows approximately 200,000 clones, 58% of them seen only once. This sample's treatment: oral pan-JAK inhibitor, 5-10 mg twice daily. The clonotype was recovered from a human donor with alopecia areata. The starting material was CD4+ T cells sorted from blood, obtained at week 24, from a patient treated with tofacitinib. The genes are TRBV2 and TRBJ1-6; no firm D call. Written as DNA, the CDR3 is TGTGCCAGCAGTGAAAGCCCCGATTCACCCCTCCACTTT. Protein sequence: CASSESPDSPLHF.